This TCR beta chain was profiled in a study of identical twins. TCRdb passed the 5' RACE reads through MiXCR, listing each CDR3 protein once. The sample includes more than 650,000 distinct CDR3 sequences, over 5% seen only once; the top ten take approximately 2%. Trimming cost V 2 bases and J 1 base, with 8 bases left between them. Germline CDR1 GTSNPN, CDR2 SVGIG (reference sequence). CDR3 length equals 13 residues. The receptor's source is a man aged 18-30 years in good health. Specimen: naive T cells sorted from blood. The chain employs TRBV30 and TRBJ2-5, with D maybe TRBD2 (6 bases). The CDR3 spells CAWSQAGQETQYF. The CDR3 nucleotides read TGTGCCTGGAGTCAAGCGGGCCAAGAGACCCAGTACTTC.